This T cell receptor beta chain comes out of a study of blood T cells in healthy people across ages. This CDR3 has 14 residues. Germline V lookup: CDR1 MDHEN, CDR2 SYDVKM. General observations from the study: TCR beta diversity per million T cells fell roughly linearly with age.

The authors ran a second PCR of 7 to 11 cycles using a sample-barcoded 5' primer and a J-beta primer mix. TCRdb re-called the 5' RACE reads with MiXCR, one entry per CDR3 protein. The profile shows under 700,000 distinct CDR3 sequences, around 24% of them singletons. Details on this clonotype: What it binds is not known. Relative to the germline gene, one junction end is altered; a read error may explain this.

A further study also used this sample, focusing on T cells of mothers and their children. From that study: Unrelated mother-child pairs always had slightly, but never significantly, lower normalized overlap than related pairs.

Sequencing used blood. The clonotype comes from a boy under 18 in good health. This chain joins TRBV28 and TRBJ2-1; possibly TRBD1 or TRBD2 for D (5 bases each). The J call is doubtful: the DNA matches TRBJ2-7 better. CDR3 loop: CTSSLPAGTPEQYF. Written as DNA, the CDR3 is TGTACCAGCAGTCTTCCGGCAGGGACCCCCGAGCAGTACTTC.